One and the same sample provided the 2 T cell receptor beta chains below, sequenced in a study of blood T cell repertoires in COVID-19. Assay used: immunoSEQ multiplex PCR; TCRdb lists only in-frame clones, some missing. The top ten clones hold 5.5% of a sample with under 250,000 clones, 83% of them seen once. The sample comprised peripheral blood. These receptors were taken from a human donor in a cohort sampled during active COVID-19.

The count of this clone is one. The chain uses TRBV2 and TRBJ2-5; D not certain. Germline CDR1 SNHLY, CDR2 FYNNEI. This CDR3 is built from 14 residues. V lost 4 bases and J lost 0, with 9 bases in between. CDR3 region: CASSVSNNQETQYF. The CDR3 DNA reads as TGTGCCAGCAGTGTTTCGAACAACCAAGAGACCCAGTACTTC.

This chain connects TRBV14 to TRBJ1-1, with D perhaps matching TRBD1 (6 bases). The V end lost 0 bases, the J end lost 1 base, and 18 bases lay between the germline ends. Looked up from germline, CDR1 is SGHDN and CDR2 is FVKESK. The length of the CDR3 is 18 residues. DNA for the CDR3: TGTGCCAGCAGCCAAGATCAAACGTGGGACATACAGAACACTGAAGCTTTCTTT. Its protein is CASSQDQTWDIQNTEAFF.